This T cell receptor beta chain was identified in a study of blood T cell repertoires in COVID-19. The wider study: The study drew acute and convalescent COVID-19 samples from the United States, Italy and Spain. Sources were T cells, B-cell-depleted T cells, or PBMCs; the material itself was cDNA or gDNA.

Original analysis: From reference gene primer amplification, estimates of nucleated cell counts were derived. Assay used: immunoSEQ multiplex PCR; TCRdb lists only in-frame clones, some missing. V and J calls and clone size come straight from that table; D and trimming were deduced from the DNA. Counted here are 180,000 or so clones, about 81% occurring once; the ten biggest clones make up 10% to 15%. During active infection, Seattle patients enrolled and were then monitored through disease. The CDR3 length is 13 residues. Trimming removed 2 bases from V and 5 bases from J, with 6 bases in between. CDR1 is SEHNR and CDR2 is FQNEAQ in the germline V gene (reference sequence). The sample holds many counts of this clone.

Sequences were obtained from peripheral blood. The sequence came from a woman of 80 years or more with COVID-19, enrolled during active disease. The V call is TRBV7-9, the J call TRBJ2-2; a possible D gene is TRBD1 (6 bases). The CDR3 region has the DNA TGTGCCAGCAGCTTAACAGGGACCGGGGAGCTGTTTTTT. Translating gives CASSLTGTGELFF.